Given below is one T cell receptor beta chain in context. Antigen specificity is unknown. This entry is derived from a study of OX40 agonist ivuxolimab in advanced cancers. About the study: It was permissible to have had prior anti-PD-1, anti-PD-L1 or anti-CTLA-4 therapy, and about 40% had some. Two cutaneous melanoma patients and one hepatocellular carcinoma patient, three in all, had partial responses. Whole-study findings and limits: Low normalized T-cell clonal expansion was also seen in some nonresponders. Relative to CD4+, CD8+ T cells held more expanded clones on average.

Assay: immunoSEQ multiplex PCR; the TCRdb copy retains only in-frame clones and omits some. The sample carries 100,000 to 150,000 clones, approximately 90% recorded once. The length of the CDR3 is 16 residues. The J segment lost 0 bases and the V segment lost 5 bases, leaving 4 bases of the junction unmatched. Germline V gene lookup returns CDR1 LNHDA and CDR2 SQIVND (reference sequence). The source of this sequence is an adult with an advanced solid tumor such as melanoma, head and neck, liver or kidney cancer. This specimen consisted of CD4+ or CD8+ T cells sorted from blood, obtained in a trial of the OX40 agonist ivuxolimab. The V and J genes are TRBV19 and TRBJ2-3, with 11 bases fitting TRBD2. CDR3 loop: CASSEGLAASTDTQYF. CDR3 coding DNA: TGTGCCAGTAGTGAGGGACTAGCGGCTAGCACAGATACGCAGTATTTT.